This T cell receptor beta chain was sequenced for a study of cytomegalovirus exposure and HLA in healthy donors. Study background: Early released data had roughly 81 million unique TCRs, all coming from HLA-typed donors. Study-wide findings and caveats: Some V segments could not be told apart, so they were left out, TRBV6-2 and TRBV6-3 among them.

The PCR made use of 60 Vbeta and 13 Jbeta primers. Method: immunoSEQ multiplex PCR; TCRdb's copy keeps in-frame clones and lacks some. The top ten hold over 2.5% of the sample, which has 150,000 to 200,000 clones, roughly 79% seen once. As for this clone: What it binds is not known. The same CDR3 can be traced to other DNA sequences in this sample.

With 3 bases removed from V and 4 bases from J, the gap between germline ends came to 10 bases. The germline V gene has CDR1 GTSNPN and CDR2 SVGIG (reference sequence). CDR3 length: 13 amino acids. The clonotype was recovered from a male donor in good health and CMV-seronegative. The chain recombines TRBV30 with TRBJ1-5; tentative D call: TRBD1 (5 bases). The source material was PBMCs. The CDR3 spells CAWSLRGNQPQHF. CDR3 sequence (DNA): TGTGCCTGGAGCCTTCGGGGGAATCAGCCCCAGCATTTT.